This TCR beta chain was identified during a study of cytomegalovirus exposure and HLA in healthy donors. TCRdb's table, derived via immunoSEQ multiplex PCR, lists solely in-frame clones and lacks some. This table holds 250,000 to 350,000 clones, roughly 85% found once. Sequencing was carried out using PBMCs. The origin of this receptor is a woman under 30 in good health and CMV-seronegative.

Here the CDR3 DNA reads TGCGCCAGCAGCCAAGATCGCGCTAGCGGGGAGACCCAGTACTTC. It specifies CASSQDRASGETQYF. This rearrangement joins TRBV4-1 to TRBJ2-5; 8 positions agree with TRBD2. Trimming removed 0 bases from V and 5 bases from J; junction bases left unmatched: 5. The CDR3 length is 15 residues. Germline loops: CDR1 MGHRA, CDR2 YSYEKL.